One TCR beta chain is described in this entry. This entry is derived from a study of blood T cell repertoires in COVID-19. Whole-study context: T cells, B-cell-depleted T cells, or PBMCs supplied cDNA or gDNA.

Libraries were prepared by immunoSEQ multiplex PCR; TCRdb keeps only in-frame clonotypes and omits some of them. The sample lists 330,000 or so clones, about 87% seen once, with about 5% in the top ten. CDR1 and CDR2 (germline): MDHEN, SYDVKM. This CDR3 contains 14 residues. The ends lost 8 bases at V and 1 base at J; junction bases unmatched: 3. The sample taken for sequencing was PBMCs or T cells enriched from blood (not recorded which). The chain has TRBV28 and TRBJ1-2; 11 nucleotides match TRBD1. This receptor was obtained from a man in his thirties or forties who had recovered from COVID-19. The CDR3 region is CASLGTGGNYGYTF. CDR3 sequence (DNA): TGTGCCAGCCTAGGGACAGGGGGTAACTATGGCTACACCTTC.